A selection of T cell receptor beta chains follows, all from one sample in a study of blood T cell repertoires in COVID-19. Sequencing used immunoSEQ multiplex PCR; TCRdb keeps in-frame clones, though not all of them. The data hold over 35,000 clones, with around nine tenths observed a single time. Sequenced: peripheral blood. The source of these receptors is a man aged 35 to 55 with COVID-19, enrolled during active disease. Each CDR3 is given with its conserved first and last residue. Fields, in order: V gene, clone size, CDR3 length, D gene, J gene, CDR3 protein, CDR3 DNA. The D gene is left open where the match is weak. Not every row has a clone size; where given, it reads once, few, many or a size class.

>TRBV4-2|few|18|TRBD2|TRBJ2-1
CASSQEKIAGVTVDEQFF
TGTGCCAGCAGCCAAGAGAAGATAGCGGGAGTTACGGTGGATGAGCAGTTCTTC
>TRBV30|NA|15|NA|TRBJ2-2
CAWTANGARYGELFF
TGTGCCTGGACTGCAAATGGGGCCCGATATGGGGAGCTGTTTTTT
>TRBV7-8|NA|16|NA|TRBJ2-1
CASSLRGSGSYNEQFF
TGTGCCAGCAGCTTACGAGGGAGTGGGTCCTACAATGAGCAGTTCTTC
>TRBV15|NA|16|TRBD2|TRBJ2-7
CATSIELAAGSYEQYF
TGTGCCACCAGCATTGAACTAGCGGCAGGCTCCTACGAGCAGTACTTC
>TRBV7-8|NA|17|NA|TRBJ1-6
CASSLEDRIGNNSPLHF
TGTGCCAGCAGCTTAGAGGACAGAATAGGAAATAATTCACCCCTCCACTTT
>TRBV5-1|NA|15|TRBD2|TRBJ2-5
CASSLSGTSLETQYF
TGCGCCAGCAGCCTCTCCGGGACTAGCCTAGAGACCCAGTACTTC
>TRBV28|NA|14|TRBD1|TRBJ2-4
CASSQTGSRNIQYF
TGTGCCAGCAGTCAGACAGGGAGCCGGAACATTCAGTACTTC
>TRBV7-9|NA|14|NA|TRBJ1-2
CASSTEGVTNGYTF
TGTGCCAGCAGCACAGAGGGGGTCACAAATGGCTACACCTTC
>TRBV14|NA|14|NA|TRBJ1-1
CASSQDPGWTEAFF
TGTGCCAGCAGCCAAGATCCAGGGTGGACTGAAGCTTTCTTT
>TRBV19|NA|15|TRBD2|TRBJ2-7
CASSIGTGGAYEQYF
TGTGCCAGTAGTATAGGGACTGGGGGGGCCTACGAGCAGTACTTC
>TRBV2|NA|14|TRBD2|TRBJ2-1
CASSDVSGSSVQFF
TGTGCCAGCAGTGATGTTAGCGGGAGTTCGGTGCAGTTCTTC
>TRBV19|NA|15|TRBD1|TRBJ1-6
CASRDRGSYNSPLHF
TGTGCCAGTAGGGACAGGGGCTCCTATAATTCACCCCTCCACTTT
>TRBV30|once|13|NA|TRBJ2-1
CAWRLATYNEQFF
TGTGCCTGGAGGCTAGCGACATACAATGAGCAGTTCTTC